The 29 T cell receptor beta chains below all came from one sample that was sequenced in a study of graft-versus-host responses after intestinal transplantation. Clones were sequenced by immunoSEQ multiplex PCR, and TCRdb holds only the in-frame ones, with some missing. The sample has some 100,000 clones; about 88% are singletons. Antigen specificity for these receptors is unknown. The input for sequencing was unstimulated CD4+ T cells sorted from spleen or lymph node cells, taken before transplant. All receptors derive from a human donor who was the organ donor for an intestinal transplant.

The chain employs TRBV19 and TRBJ2-3; tentatively, D is TRBD2 (6 bases). The CDR3 extends over 17 amino acids. V was shortened by 7 bases and J by 8 bases, with 28 bases between the two germline ends. Per germline, CDR1 LNHDA and CDR2 SQIVND (reference sequence). The CDR3 is CASTQDYGGPAVSTQYF. CDR3 nucleotide sequence: TGTGCCAGTACCCAGGACTATGGCGGTCCAGCGGTTAGTACGCAGTATTTT.

This chain connects TRBV7-2 to TRBJ2-5; 12 nucleotides agree with TRBD2. The CDR3 extends over 15 amino acids. CDR1 and CDR2 (germline): SGHTA, FQGNSA. With 4 bases clipped from V and 3 bases from J, the junction kept 3 bases outside the gene matches. The CDR3 DNA sequence: TGTGCCAGCAGCTCCCGGACTAGCGGGGAAGAGACCCAGTACTTC. Its translation: CASSSRTSGEETQYF.

V is TRBV5-1 and J is TRBJ1-5; no clear D gene. The CDR3 is made up of 13 amino acids. The V end lost 0 bases, the J end lost 5 bases, and 6 bases lay between the germline ends. CDR1 is SGHRS and CDR2 is YFSETQ in the germline V gene. The DNA for the CDR3 is TGCGCCAGCAGCTTGGGTGGCGATCAGCCCCAGCATTTT. Translation gives CASSLGGDQPQHF.

V and J are TRBV7-3 and TRBJ2-5; the D call may be TRBD1 or TRBD2 (6 bases each). The germline V gene has CDR1 SGHTA and CDR2 FQGTGA. The CDR3 is 16 residues long. Trimming took off 5 bases at V and 5 bases at J, with 21 bases between the two ends. CDR3 residues: CASSRPLRGAGETQYF. CDR3 bases: TGTGCCAGCAGCCGGCCGCTTAGGGGGGCGGGGGAGACCCAGTACTTC.

The rearrangement joins TRBV19 to TRBJ2-1; D gene uncertain. In germline, CDR1 is LNHDA, CDR2 SQIVND (reference sequence). The CDR3 sequence is 14 residues long. V was clipped by 4 bases and J by 0 bases, with 7 bases between them. This CDR3 reads CASSRWYSYNEQFF. The CDR3 region has the DNA TGTGCCAGTAGTAGGTGGTACTCCTACAATGAGCAGTTCTTC.

This clone was seen a few times. Here the CDR3 DNA reads TGTGCCAGCAGCTTACCAACTGGGGAGCAGTACTTC. Translation: CASSLPTGEQYF. This chain links TRBV7-6 with TRBJ2-7; no clear D gene. The CDR3 covers 12 residues. Trimming removed 2 bases from V and 7 bases from J, with 9 bases in between. Germline values: CDR1 SGHVS, CDR2 FNYEAQ. Full variable domain (remainder filled in from reference TRBV7-6 and TRBJ2-7): GAGVSQSPRYKVTKRGQDVALRCDPISGHVSLYWYRQALGQGPEFLTYFNYEAQQDKSGLPNDRFSAERPEGSISTLTIQRTEQRDSAMYRCASSLPTGEQYFGPGTRLTVT.

The CDR3 is CASSLGPQGAYEQYF. CDR3 DNA: TGTGCCAGCAGCTTGGGCCCTCAAGGCGCCTACGAGCAGTACTTC. V gene TRBV11-2 combines with J gene TRBJ2-7; no clear D. The CDR3 extends over 15 amino acids. Germline V gene sequence: CDR1 SGHAT, CDR2 FQNNGV. Trimming removed 3 bases at V and 2 bases at J, with 14 bases between.

The V and J genes are TRBV29-1 and TRBJ2-2; possibly TRBD2 for D (6 bases). V gave up 6 bases and J gave up 4 bases, with 12 bases separating them. Germline V gene lookup returns CDR1 SQVTM and CDR2 ANQGSEA. This CDR3 has 13 amino acids. The CDR3 DNA is TGCAGCGTGGGGGGAAGGGTCACCGGGGAGCTGTTTTTT. It encodes CSVGGRVTGELFF.

The gene calls are TRBV7-8 and TRBJ1-1, with no clear D. The CDR3 is made up of 16 amino acids. With 1 base removed from V and 0 bases from J, the gap between germline ends came to 12 bases. The germline V gene encodes CDR1 SGHVS and CDR2 FQNEAQ. In nucleotides, the CDR3 is TGTGCCAGCAGCTTAGGGATAAGGGTAATGAACACTGAAGCTTTCTTT. Its protein product is CASSLGIRVMNTEAFF.

The genes are TRBV28 and TRBJ1-1, with TRBD1 identical over 9 bases. Germline values: CDR1 MDHEN, CDR2 SYDVKM. The CDR3 extends over 15 amino acids. J lost 1 base, V lost 6 bases, and 6 bases had no gene match. The CDR3 DNA reads TGTGCCAGCAGGGACAGGGGAAATTGGAACACTGAAGCTTTCTTT. Its protein product is CASRDRGNWNTEAFF.

In its sample, this clone was seen once. The chain is built from TRBV29-1 and TRBJ1-4; the D is unclear. Trimming took 4 bases from V and 4 from J, leaving 7 bases between them. CDR3 length: 12 amino acids. Looked up from germline, CDR1 is SQVTM and CDR2 is ANQGSEA. DNA for the CDR3: TGCAGCGTTGGACACGGTAATGAAAAACTGTTTTTT. Translating gives CSVGHGNEKLFF. The full variable domain, rest sourced from reference TRBV29-1 and TRBJ1-4, is SAVISQKPSRDICQRGTSLTIQCQVDSQVTMMFWYRQQPGQSLTLIATANQGSEATYESGFVIDKFPISRPNLTFSTLTVSNMSPEDSSIYLCSVGHGNEKLFFGSGTQLSVL.

The V gene is TRBV28, the J gene TRBJ1-6; D is unclear. The CDR3 is 14 residues long. Germline V gene data show CDR1 as MDHEN and CDR2 as SYDVKM. V gave up 3 bases and J gave up 11 bases, with 14 bases separating them. CDR3 loop: CASSFVGLSAPLHF. The DNA of the CDR3 is TGTGCCAGCAGTTTCGTTGGCCTATCGGCACCCCTCCACTTT.

The chain links TRBV5-1 to TRBJ2-5, with 11 bases aligning to TRBD1. The CDR3 has 15 residues. CDR1 SGHRS and CDR2 YFSETQ come from the germline V gene. J was trimmed by 4 bases and V by 4 bases; bases with no gene match: 6. The CDR3 DNA is TGCGCCAGCAGCACCGGACAGGGGGCATTAGAGACCCAGTACTTC. Translating it yields CASSTGQGALETQYF.

This chain links TRBV6-6 with TRBJ2-2; TRBD2 might be the D (6 bases). Germline V gene sequence: CDR1 MNHNY, CDR2 SVGAGI (reference sequence). The length of the CDR3 is 13 residues. V lost 2 bases, J lost 6 bases, and 7 bases lay in between. The CDR3 sequence is CASSYGEAGELFF. The CDR3 DNA is TGTGCCAGCAGTTACGGGGAGGCCGGGGAGCTGTTTTTT.

The rearrangement joins TRBV9 to TRBJ1-1; TRBD1 is a possible D gene (6 bases). V gave up 4 bases and J gave up 4 bases, with 14 bases separating them. The CDR3 sequence is 14 residues long. Germline values: CDR1 SGDLS, CDR2 YYNGEE. This CDR3 reads CASSPTGMGTEAFF. In DNA, the CDR3 is TGTGCCAGCAGCCCAACAGGGATGGGCACTGAAGCTTTCTTT. Looking up the rest from reference TRBV9 and TRBJ1-1 gives the full variable domain: DSGVTQTPKHLITATGQRVTLRCSPRSGDLSVYWYQQSLDQGLQFLIQYYNGEERAKGNILERFSAQQFPDLHSELNLSSLELGDSALYFCASSPTGMGTEAFFGQGTRLTVV.

This sequence joins TRBV28 and TRBJ2-2, with unresolved D. Trimming shortened V by 3 bases and J by 1 base, and 9 bases separated the two germline ends. Germline V gene sequence: CDR1 MDHEN, CDR2 SYDVKM. The CDR3 consists of 15 residues. The CDR3 sequence is CASSFAGENTGELFF. In nucleotides, the CDR3 is TGTGCCAGCAGTTTTGCAGGAGAGAACACCGGGGAGCTGTTTTTT.

The chain recombines TRBV6-1 with TRBJ1-5; 8 nucleotides align to TRBD1. The J segment lost 2 bases and the V segment lost 7 bases, leaving 7 bases of the junction unmatched. Germline CDR1 reads MNHNS; CDR2 reads SASEGT. The CDR3 consists of 15 residues. The CDR3 protein is CASTNQGAGNQPQHF. The CDR3 coding sequence is TGTGCCAGCACTAACCAGGGGGCTGGCAATCAGCCCCAGCATTTT.

This chain links TRBV7-8 with TRBJ1-5; D gene ambiguous. Trimming took 5 bases from V and 1 from J, leaving 3 bases between them. The CDR3 runs 12 residues. CDR1 is SGHVS and CDR2 is FQNEAQ in the germline V gene. CDR3: CASSVSNQPQHF. CDR3 coding DNA: TGTGCCAGCAGCGTCAGCAATCAGCCCCAGCATTTT.

This clone was seen only a few times. The chain has TRBV7-2 and TRBJ2-7, with D possibly being TRBD1 (7 bases). Trimming shortened V by 4 bases and J by 1 base, and 14 bases separated the two germline ends. The CDR3 has 15 residues. Germline lookup yields CDR1 SGHTA and CDR2 FQGNSA. This chain's CDR3 is CASSSRAGGSYEQYF. In DNA, the CDR3 is TGTGCCAGCAGCTCCCGTGCAGGGGGGTCCTACGAGCAGTACTTC.

The genes are TRBV6-5 and TRBJ1-1; perhaps TRBD1 as D (5 bases). The V end lost 4 bases, the J end lost 0 bases, and 12 bases lay between the germline ends. CDR1 and CDR2 (germline): MNHEY, SVGAGI. The CDR3 consists of 15 residues. CDR3 in amino acids: CASSWGGIMNTEAFF. The DNA for the CDR3 is TGTGCCAGCAGTTGGGGGGGGATTATGAACACTGAAGCTTTCTTT.

This chain joins TRBV7-9 and TRBJ2-3; possibly TRBD1 or TRBD2 for D (5 bases each). Trimming cost V 2 bases and J 0 bases, with 12 bases left between them. The germline gives CDR1 SEHNR, CDR2 FQNEAQ (reference sequence). The CDR3 consists of 16 residues. CDR3 sequence reads: CASSLRGDSSTDTQYF. The CDR3 nucleotides read TGTGCCAGCAGCTTAAGGGGAGACTCTAGCACAGATACGCAGTATTTT.

V and J are TRBV30 and TRBJ1-3, with D perhaps TRBD1 (6 bases). CDR3 length: 13 amino acids. Germline values: CDR1 GTSNPN, CDR2 SVGIG (reference sequence). V was shortened by 8 bases and J by 2 bases, with 13 bases between the two germline ends. CDR3 protein: CAGNRVPGNTIYF. CDR3 bases: TGTGCCGGCAACAGGGTCCCTGGAAACACCATATATTTT.

This chain uses TRBV10-2 with TRBJ1-2, with a tentative D call TRBD1 (6 bases). The CDR3 consists of 13 residues. In germline, CDR1 is WSHSY, CDR2 SAAADI. Trimming shortened V by 1 base and J by 9 bases, and 12 bases separated the two germline ends. Here the CDR3 reads CASSEYRAQSYTF. The CDR3 nucleotides are TGCGCCAGCAGTGAGTACAGGGCCCAAAGCTACACCTTC.

The V call is TRBV7-8, the J call TRBJ2-3, with 7 positions matching TRBD1. The CDR3 runs 13 residues. The V and J ends lost 2 bases and 6 bases, in that order; junction bases with no gene match: 2. Germline V gives CDR1 SGHVS, CDR2 FQNEAQ. The CDR3 region has the DNA TGTGCCAGCAGCTTACAGGGGGTGGATACGCAGTATTTT. Protein sequence: CASSLQGVDTQYF.

The rearrangement joins TRBV28 to TRBJ1-4; 7 bases match TRBD1. The CDR3 has 14 residues. J gave up 6 bases and V 8 bases, and 9 bases lay outside the gene matches. From germline, CDR1 is MDHEN and CDR2 SYDVKM. The CDR3 reads CASYEGGAYEKLFF. For the CDR3, the DNA is TGTGCCAGCTACGAAGGGGGCGCCTATGAAAAACTGTTTTTT.

The genes are TRBV4-1 and TRBJ2-3; 14 nucleotides agree with TRBD2. V lost 2 bases, J lost 6 bases, and 16 bases stayed unmatched. Per the germline V gene, CDR1 is MGHRA and CDR2 is YSYEKL. This CDR3 contains 20 residues. CDR3 coding DNA: TGCGCCAGCAGCCAAAGCCCTCTATCCGGGACTAGCGGGGGAGACGATACGCAGTATTTT. It specifies CASSQSPLSGTSGGDDTQYF.

The rearrangement joins TRBV5-5 to TRBJ1-2, with a weak D call TRBD1 (5 bases). The germline V gene has CDR1 SGHKS and CDR2 YYEKEE (reference sequence). The CDR3 runs 17 residues. The V end was cut by 3 bases, the J end by 0 bases, with 18 bases between. CDR3 sequence: CASSYGRGTTPNYGYTF. CDR3 DNA: TGTGCCAGCAGCTACGGGCGGGGCACAACACCTAACTATGGCTACACCTTC.

V gene TRBV5-1 combines with J gene TRBJ2-7; D possibly corresponds to TRBD1 (6 bases). The CDR3 is 14 residues long. Trimming shortened V by 4 bases and J by 2 bases, and 13 bases separated the two germline ends. Germline values: CDR1 SGHRS, CDR2 YFSETQ. This chain's CDR3 is CASSAGGQAYEQYF. The CDR3 region has the DNA TGCGCCAGCAGCGCTGGGGGACAAGCCTACGAGCAGTACTTC.

CDR3 coding DNA: TGTGCCAGCAGTTCCCCTAGGGGGAACGGAATTCATGGCTACACCTTC. Residues: CASSSPRGNGIHGYTF. V usage is TRBV6-5 and J usage is TRBJ1-2, with D perhaps matching TRBD1 (6 bases). The V end was cut by 4 bases, the J end by 6 bases, with 21 bases between. Germline assignment: CDR1 MNHEY and CDR2 SVGAGI. The CDR3 runs 16 residues.